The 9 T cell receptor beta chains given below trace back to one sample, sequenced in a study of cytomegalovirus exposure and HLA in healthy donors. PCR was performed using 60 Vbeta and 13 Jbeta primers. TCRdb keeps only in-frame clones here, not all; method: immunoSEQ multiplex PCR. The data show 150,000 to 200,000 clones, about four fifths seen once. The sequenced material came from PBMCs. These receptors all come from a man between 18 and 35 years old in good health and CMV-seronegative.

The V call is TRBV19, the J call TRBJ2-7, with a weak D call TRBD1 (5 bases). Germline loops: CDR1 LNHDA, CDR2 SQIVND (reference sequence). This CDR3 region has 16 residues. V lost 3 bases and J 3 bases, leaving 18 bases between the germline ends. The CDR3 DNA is TGTGCCAGTAGTATCGCCCGACAGCCAAGGGTCTACGAGCAGTACTTC. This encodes CASSIARQPRVYEQYF. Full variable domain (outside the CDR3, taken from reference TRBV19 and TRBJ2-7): DGGITQSPKYLFRKEGQNVTLSCEQNLNHDAMYWYRQDPGQGLRLIYYSQIVNDFQKGDIAEGYSVSREKKESFPLTVTSAQKNPTAFYLCASSIARQPRVYEQYFGPGTRLTVT.

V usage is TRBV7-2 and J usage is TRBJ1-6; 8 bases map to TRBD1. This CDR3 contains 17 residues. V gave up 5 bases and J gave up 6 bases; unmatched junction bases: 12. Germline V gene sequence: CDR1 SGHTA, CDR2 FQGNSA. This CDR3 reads CASSGRQGRRLNSPLHF. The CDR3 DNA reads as TGTGCCAGCAGCGGAAGACAGGGGCGCAGACTTAATTCACCCCTCCACTTT.

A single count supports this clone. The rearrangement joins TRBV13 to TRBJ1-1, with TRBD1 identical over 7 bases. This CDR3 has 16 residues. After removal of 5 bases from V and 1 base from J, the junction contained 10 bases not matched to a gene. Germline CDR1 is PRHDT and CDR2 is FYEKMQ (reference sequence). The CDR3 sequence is CASSTRTGARNTEAFF. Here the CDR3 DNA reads TGTGCCAGCAGCACGAGAACAGGGGCCAGGAACACTGAAGCTTTCTTT.

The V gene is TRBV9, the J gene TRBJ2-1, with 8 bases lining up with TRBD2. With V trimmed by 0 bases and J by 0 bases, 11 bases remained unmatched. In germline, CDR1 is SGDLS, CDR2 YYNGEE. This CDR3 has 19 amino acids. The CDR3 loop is CASSVGMSSGASSYNEQFF. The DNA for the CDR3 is TGTGCCAGCAGCGTAGGAATGAGTAGCGGGGCCAGCTCCTACAATGAGCAGTTCTTC.

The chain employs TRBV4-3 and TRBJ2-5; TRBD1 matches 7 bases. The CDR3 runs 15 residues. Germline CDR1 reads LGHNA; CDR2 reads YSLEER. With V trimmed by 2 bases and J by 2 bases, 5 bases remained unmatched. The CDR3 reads CASSQRDRPQETQYF. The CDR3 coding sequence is TGCGCCAGCAGCCAACGGGACAGACCGCAAGAGACCCAGTACTTC.

The chain's CDR3 is CASSDRPDRPYGYTF. The CDR3 DNA reads as TGTGCCAGCAGCGACAGACCGGACAGACCCTATGGCTACACCTTC. The genes are TRBV9 and TRBJ1-2; tentative D call: TRBD1 (6 bases). In germline, CDR1 is SGDLS, CDR2 YYNGEE. V dropped 3 bases and J dropped 4 bases, with 16 bases sitting between them. This CDR3 region has 15 residues.

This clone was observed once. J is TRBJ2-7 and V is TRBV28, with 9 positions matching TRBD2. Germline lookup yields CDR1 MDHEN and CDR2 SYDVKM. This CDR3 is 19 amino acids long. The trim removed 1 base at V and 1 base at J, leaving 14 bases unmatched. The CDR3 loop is CASSLSFSGRLAWSYEQYF. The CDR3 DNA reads TGTGCCAGCAGTTTATCTTTTAGCGGGAGACTGGCTTGGTCCTACGAGCAGTACTTC.

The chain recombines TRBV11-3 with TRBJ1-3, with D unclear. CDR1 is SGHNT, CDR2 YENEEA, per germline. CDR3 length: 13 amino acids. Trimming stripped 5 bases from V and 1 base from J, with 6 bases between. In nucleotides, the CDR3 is TGTGCCAGCAGCCAGAGGTCTGGAAACACCATATATTTT. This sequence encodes CASSQRSGNTIYF.

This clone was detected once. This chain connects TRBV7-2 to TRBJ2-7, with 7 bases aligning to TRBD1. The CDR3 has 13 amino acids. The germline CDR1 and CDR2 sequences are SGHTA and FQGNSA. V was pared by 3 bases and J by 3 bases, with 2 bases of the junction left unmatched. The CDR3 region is CASSLGQNYEQYF. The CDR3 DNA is TGTGCCAGCAGCTTGGGACAGAACTACGAGCAGTACTTC.